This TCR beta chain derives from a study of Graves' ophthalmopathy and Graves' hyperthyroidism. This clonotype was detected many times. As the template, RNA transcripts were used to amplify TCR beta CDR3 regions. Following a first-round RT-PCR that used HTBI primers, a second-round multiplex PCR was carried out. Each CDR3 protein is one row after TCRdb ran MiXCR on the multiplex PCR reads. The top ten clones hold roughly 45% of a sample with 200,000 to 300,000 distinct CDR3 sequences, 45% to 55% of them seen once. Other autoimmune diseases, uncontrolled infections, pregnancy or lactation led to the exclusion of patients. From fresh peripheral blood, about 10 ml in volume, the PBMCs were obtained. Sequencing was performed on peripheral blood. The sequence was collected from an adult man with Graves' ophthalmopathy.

The CDR3 protein is CASSFETFGYGYTF. Written as DNA, the CDR3 is TGTGCCAGCAGCTTTGAAACTTTCGGCTATGGCTACACCTTC. The V gene is TRBV7-2, the J gene TRBJ1-2, with D uncertain. There are 14 residues in the CDR3. Deletions cut 3 bases from V and 4 bases from J, with 12 bases between. Germline V lookup: CDR1 SGHTA, CDR2 FQGNSA.